Listed below are T cell receptor beta chains from one sample, sequenced in a study of CD8 T cells in Susac syndrome. TCRdb passed the immunoSEQ multiplex PCR reads through MiXCR, listing each CDR3 protein once. Here the sample spans around 200,000 distinct CDR3 sequences, 90% to 96% being singletons. Sequences were obtained from CD4+ T cells from PBMCs. Every receptor here comes from a human donor with Susac syndrome. The CDR3 runs from the conserved cysteine through the conserved F or W. D genes are given only for firm matches. Expanded clones are given a class, and other clones once, few, many or no size at all.

d_call j_call v_call clone_size cdr3_nt cdr3_aa
. TRBJ2-3 TRBV14 . TGTGCCAGCAGCCAACTCGTCGGAAGGGCAGGGGACTATACGCAGTATTTT CASSQLVGRAGDYTQYF
TRBD2 TRBJ2-1 TRBV10-1 . TGCGCCAGCAGCCTAGCGGGGGGGTATAAGCAGTTCTTC CASSLAGGYKQFF
. TRBJ1-2 TRBV20-1 . TGCAGTGCTAGGAGGCAGGGGAAGGTCTATGGCTACACCTTC CSARRQGKVYGYTF
. TRBJ2-3 TRBV24-1 . TGTGCCACCAGTGATGGGGGGTGGGGTGCAGATACGCAGTATTTT CATSDGGWGADTQYF
TRBD2 TRBJ2-7 TRBV20-1 . TGCAGTGCTAGAGCGCCTAGCGGGGGGACCTCCTACGAGCAGTACTTC CSARAPSGGTSYEQYF
TRBD1 TRBJ1-4 TRBV12-3/TRBV12-4 . TGTGCCAGCAGTTTATCAACTGGACAGGGAAAACTGTTTTTT CASSLSTGQGKLFF
TRBD1 TRBJ1-6 TRBV5-6 . TGTGCCAGCAGCTTGGCGATTGGGACAGGGGCTTCCTTCCTCCACTTT CASSLAIGTGASFLHF
. TRBJ2-2 TRBV9 . TGTGCCAGCAGCGTAGCCAGGGGTAACACCGGGGAGCTGTTTTTT CASSVARGNTGELFF
TRBD1 TRBJ1-5 TRBV30 . TGTGCCTGGAACAGGGGGCAGGGCAATCAGCCCCAGCATTTT CAWNRGQGNQPQHF
. TRBJ1-2 TRBV6-6 . TGTGCCAGCAGTTACCGGCAGGGGCATGGCTACACCTTC CASSYRQGHGYTF
TRBD2 TRBJ2-1 TRBV30 once TGTGCCCGTAGCGGGGGGGCCCCCTACAATGAGCAGTTCTTC CARSGGAPYNEQFF
. TRBJ1-5 TRBV30 . TGTGCCTGGAGTGTTATAGGGGCCGCACATCACCAGCATTTT CAWSVIGAAHHQHF
. TRBJ2-7 TRBV7-3 once TGTGCCAGCAGCTTAAGCGGGAACTCCTACGAGCAGTACTTC CASSLSGNSYEQYF
. TRBJ2-7 TRBV20-1 once TGCAGTGCCCGCGAACCTTACGGCTACGAGCAGTACTTC CSAREPYGYEQYF
. TRBJ2-7 TRBV10-2 . TGCGCCAGCGGCGGAATCGAGCAGTACTTC CASGGIEQYF
TRBD1 TRBJ1-5 TRBV3-1 . TGTGCCAGCAGCCATCTTAGGGACAGGGCGCATAGCAATCAGCCCCAGCATTTT CASSHLRDRAHSNQPQHF
TRBD2 TRBJ2-7 TRBV6-5 once TGTGCCAGCAGTCAGACTAGCCGGCTCTCCTACGAGCAGTACTTC CASSQTSRLSYEQYF
. TRBJ1-2 TRBV7-9 . TGTGCCAGCAGCTTAGAAGGGACCGGCTACACCTTC CASSLEGTGYTF
. TRBJ1-3 TRBV30 . TGTGCCGTCGGTGCCCCCATATATTTT CAVGAPIYF
TRBD2 TRBJ2-1 TRBV7-2 . TGTGCCAGCAGCATACAGACTAGCGGGGGGGTTTATGAGCAGTTCTTC CASSIQTSGGVYEQFF
. TRBJ1-6 TRBV7-9 once TGTGCCAGCAGCCGAACGGGACTGCTGAATTCACCCCTCCACTTT CASSRTGLLNSPLHF
. TRBJ1-1 TRBV12-3/TRBV12-4 . TGTGCCAGCAGAAGAGAGAACACTGAAGCTTTCTTT CASRRENTEAFF
. TRBJ2-7 TRBV3-1 . TGTGCCAGCAGCCTACCCATCGACTCTAGCGAGCAGTACTTC CASSLPIDSSEQYF
. TRBJ2-2 TRBV7-7 . TGTGCCAGCAGCACAGAGGGCAGAGTCACCGGGGAGCTGTTTTTT CASSTEGRVTGELFF
. TRBJ2-1 TRBV12-5 . TGTGCTTCGGTGGGGTCCGCCTACAATGAGCAGTTCTTC CASVGSAYNEQFF
. TRBJ2-2 TRBV4-1 . TGCGCCAGCAGCCAAGTGTCGCAGACCGGGGAGCTGTTTTTT CASSQVSQTGELFF